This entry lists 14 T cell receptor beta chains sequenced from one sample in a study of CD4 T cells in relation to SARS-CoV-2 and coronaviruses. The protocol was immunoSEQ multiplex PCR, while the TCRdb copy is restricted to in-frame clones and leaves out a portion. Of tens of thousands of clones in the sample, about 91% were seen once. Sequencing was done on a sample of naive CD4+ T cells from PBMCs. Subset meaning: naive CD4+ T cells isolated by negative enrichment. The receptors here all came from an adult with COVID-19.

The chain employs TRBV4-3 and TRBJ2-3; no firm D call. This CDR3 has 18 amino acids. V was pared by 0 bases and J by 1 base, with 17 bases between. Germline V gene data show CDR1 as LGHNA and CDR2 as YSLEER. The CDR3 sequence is CASSQDTLTRAGTDTQYF. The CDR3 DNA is TGCGCCAGCAGCCAAGATACCTTGACTCGGGCGGGCACAGATACGCAGTATTTT.

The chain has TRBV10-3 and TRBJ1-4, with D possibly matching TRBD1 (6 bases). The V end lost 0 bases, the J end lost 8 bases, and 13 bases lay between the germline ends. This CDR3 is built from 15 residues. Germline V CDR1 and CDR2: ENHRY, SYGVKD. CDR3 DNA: TGTGCCATCAGTGAGTCGACGAGAGGGGGGGAAAAACTGTTTTTT. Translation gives CAISESTRGGEKLFF.

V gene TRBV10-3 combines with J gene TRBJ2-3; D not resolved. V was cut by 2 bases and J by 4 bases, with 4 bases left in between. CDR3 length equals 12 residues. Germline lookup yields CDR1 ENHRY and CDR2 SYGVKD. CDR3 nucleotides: TGTGCCATCAGTGAGGAAGCAGATACGCAGTATTTT. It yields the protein CAISEEADTQYF.

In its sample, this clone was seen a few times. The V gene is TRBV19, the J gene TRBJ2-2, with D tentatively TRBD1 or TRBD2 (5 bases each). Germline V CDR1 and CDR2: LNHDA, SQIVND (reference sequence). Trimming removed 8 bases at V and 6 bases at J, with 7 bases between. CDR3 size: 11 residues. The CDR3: CASSGPGELFF. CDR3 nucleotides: TGTGCCAGTTCGGGACCCGGGGAGCTGTTTTTT.

The CDR3 coding sequence is TGCGCCAGCAGCTTCGGACAGACGAGCTCTGGGGCCAACGTCCTGACTTTC. Translation: CASSFGQTSSGANVLTF. The chain combines TRBV5-1 with TRBJ2-6, with a weak D call TRBD1 (6 bases). Germline CDR1 is SGHRS and CDR2 is YFSETQ. The CDR3 extends over 17 amino acids. The V and J ends lost 2 bases and 0 bases respectively, with 12 bases between them.

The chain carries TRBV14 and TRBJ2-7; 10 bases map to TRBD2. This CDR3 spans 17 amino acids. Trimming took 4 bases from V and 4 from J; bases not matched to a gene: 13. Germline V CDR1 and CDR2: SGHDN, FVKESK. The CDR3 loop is CASSRAGGPTRTYEQYF. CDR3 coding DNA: TGTGCCAGCAGCCGAGCGGGAGGGCCCACCCGCACTTACGAGCAGTACTTC.

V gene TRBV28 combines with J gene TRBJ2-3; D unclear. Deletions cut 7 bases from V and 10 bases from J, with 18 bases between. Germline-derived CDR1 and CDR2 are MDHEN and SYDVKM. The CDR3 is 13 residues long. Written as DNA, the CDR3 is TGTGCCAGCATAGTTCATTCCACCGGAGCGCAGTATTTT. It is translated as CASIVHSTGAQYF.

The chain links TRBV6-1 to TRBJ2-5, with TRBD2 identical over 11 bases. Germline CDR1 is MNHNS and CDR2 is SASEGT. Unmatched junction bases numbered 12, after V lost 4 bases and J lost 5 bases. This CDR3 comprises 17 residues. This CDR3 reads CASSGTYSGRAGETQYF. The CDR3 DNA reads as TGTGCCAGCAGTGGCACCTATAGCGGGAGGGCCGGGGAGACCCAGTACTTC.

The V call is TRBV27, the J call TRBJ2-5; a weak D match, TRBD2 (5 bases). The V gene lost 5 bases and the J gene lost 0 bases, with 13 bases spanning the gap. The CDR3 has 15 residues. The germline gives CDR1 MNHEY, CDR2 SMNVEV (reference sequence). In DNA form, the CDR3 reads TGTGCCAGCAGTGCTAGCCTTCTGGACCAAGAGACCCAGTACTTC. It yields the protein CASSASLLDQETQYF.

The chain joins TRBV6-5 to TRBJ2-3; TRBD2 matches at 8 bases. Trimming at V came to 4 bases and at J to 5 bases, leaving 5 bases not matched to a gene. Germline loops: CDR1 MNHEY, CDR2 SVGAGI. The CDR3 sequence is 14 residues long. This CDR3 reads CASSLGLAGDTQYF. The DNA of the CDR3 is TGTGCCAGCAGTTTAGGTCTAGCGGGAGATACGCAGTATTTT.

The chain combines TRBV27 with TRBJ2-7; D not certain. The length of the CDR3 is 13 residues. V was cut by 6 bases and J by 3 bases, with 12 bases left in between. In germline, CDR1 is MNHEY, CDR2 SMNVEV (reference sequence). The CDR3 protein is CASRPNQDYEQYF. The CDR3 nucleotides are TGTGCCAGCAGACCAAACCAAGACTACGAGCAGTACTTC.

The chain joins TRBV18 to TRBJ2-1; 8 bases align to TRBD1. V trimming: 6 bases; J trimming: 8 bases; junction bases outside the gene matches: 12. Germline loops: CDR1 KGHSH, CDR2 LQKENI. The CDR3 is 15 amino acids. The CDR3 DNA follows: TGTGCCAGCTCCCCGGGACAGGCAGTTCGGCATGAGCAGTTCTTC. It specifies CASSPGQAVRHEQFF.

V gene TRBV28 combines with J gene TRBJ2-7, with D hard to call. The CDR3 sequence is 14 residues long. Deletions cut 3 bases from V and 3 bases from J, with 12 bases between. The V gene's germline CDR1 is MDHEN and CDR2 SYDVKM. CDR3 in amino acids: CASSLVADVYEQYF. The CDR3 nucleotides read TGTGCCAGCAGTTTGGTAGCAGACGTCTACGAGCAGTACTTC.

CDR3 loop: CASSFQPGQVNQPQHF. The CDR3 region has the DNA TGTGCCAGCAGTTTTCAGCCGGGACAAGTAAATCAGCCCCAGCATTTT. The chain recombines TRBV28 with TRBJ1-5; D is perhaps TRBD1 (6 bases). From germline, CDR1 is MDHEN and CDR2 SYDVKM. The CDR3 sequence is 16 residues long. Trimming took 3 bases from V and 4 from J, leaving 16 bases between them.